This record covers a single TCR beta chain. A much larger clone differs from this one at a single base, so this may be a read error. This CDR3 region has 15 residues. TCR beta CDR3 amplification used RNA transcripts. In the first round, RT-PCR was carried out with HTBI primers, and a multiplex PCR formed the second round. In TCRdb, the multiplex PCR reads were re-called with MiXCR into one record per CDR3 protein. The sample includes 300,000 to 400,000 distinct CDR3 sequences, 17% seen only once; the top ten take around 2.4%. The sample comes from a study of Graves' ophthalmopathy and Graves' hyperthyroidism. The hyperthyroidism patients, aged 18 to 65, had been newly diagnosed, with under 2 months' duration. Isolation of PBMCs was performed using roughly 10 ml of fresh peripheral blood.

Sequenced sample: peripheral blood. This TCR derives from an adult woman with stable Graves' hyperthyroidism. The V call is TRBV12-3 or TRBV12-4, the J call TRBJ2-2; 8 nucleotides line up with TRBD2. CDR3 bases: TGTGCCAGCAGCCCCCGATCGGGGGGGCCCGGGGAGCTGTGTTTT. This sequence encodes CASSPRSGGPGELCF.